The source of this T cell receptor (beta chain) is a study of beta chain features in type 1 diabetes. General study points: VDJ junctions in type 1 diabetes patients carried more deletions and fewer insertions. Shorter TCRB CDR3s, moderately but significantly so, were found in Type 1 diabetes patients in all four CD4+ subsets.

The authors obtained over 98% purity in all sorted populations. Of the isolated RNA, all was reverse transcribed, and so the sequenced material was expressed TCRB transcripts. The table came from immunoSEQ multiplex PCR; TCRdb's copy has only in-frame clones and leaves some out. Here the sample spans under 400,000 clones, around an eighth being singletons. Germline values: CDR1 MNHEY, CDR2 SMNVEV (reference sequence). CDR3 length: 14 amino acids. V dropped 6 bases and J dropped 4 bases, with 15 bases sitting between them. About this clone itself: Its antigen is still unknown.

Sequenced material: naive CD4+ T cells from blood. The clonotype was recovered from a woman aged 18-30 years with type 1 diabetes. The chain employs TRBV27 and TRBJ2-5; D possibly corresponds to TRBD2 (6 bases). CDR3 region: CASRRAGQPETQYF. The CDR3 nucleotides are TGTGCCAGCAGGAGAGCGGGTCAACCAGAGACCCAGTACTTC.